The clone carrying this T cell receptor beta chain was detected many times. The CDR3 covers 16 residues. Unmatched junction bases numbered 6, after V lost 7 bases and J lost 0 bases. RNA-based 3' RACE libraries used unique molecular identifiers. TCRdb reanalysed the 3' RACE reads using MiXCR and keeps one entry per CDR3 protein. This table has tens of thousands of distinct CDR3 sequences, 4.3% appearing once. The data were obtained in a study of HIV-infected children after antiretroviral therapy interruption. The wider study: Children's median ages were roughly 9.7 years and 8 years by group.

Indicated treatment: PENTA 11 planned treatment interruption arm or continuous ART arm. The chain has TRBV12-3 or TRBV12-4 and TRBJ1-6; TRBD1 matches 7 bases. This material consisted of CD45RA+ CD4+ T cells from PBMCs, pooled from several time points, taken from a donor given antiretroviral therapy, either interrupted or continuous. Noted subset: naive CD4+ CD45RA+ CD45RO- T cells. The receptor's source is a pool of human donors with HIV. CDR3 sequence reads: CASMHRGSSYNSPLHF. The DNA for the CDR3 is TGTGCCAGCATGCACAGGGGTAGCTCCTATAATTCACCCCTCCACTTT.